Sequencing of this T cell receptor (beta chain) was carried out in a study of response to subunit inactivated influenza vaccine. There are a few counts of this clonotype. No antigen is known for it. TCRdb recomputed calls from the RT-PCR reads with MiXCR, one row per CDR3 protein. The sample contains some 800,000 distinct CDR3 sequences, approximately 21% of which appear only once. Germline CDR1 reads SEHNR; CDR2 reads FQNEAQ (reference sequence). This CDR3 has 13 residues. V lost 3 bases, J lost 7 bases, and 13 bases lay in between. Regarding the study as a whole: New T cells are recruited in small numbers by each seasonal influenza vaccination, according to the authors' suggestion.

The sample was PBMCs from blood, taken 5 days after vaccination. The rearrangement links TRBV7-9 to TRBJ2-7; no firm D call. The origin of this receptor is a man aged 45-65 years who received an inactivated influenza vaccine. The CDR3 coding sequence is TGTGCCAGCAGCTTTCAACCCTTGGGAGAGCAGTACTTC. Its protein product is CASSFQPLGEQYF.